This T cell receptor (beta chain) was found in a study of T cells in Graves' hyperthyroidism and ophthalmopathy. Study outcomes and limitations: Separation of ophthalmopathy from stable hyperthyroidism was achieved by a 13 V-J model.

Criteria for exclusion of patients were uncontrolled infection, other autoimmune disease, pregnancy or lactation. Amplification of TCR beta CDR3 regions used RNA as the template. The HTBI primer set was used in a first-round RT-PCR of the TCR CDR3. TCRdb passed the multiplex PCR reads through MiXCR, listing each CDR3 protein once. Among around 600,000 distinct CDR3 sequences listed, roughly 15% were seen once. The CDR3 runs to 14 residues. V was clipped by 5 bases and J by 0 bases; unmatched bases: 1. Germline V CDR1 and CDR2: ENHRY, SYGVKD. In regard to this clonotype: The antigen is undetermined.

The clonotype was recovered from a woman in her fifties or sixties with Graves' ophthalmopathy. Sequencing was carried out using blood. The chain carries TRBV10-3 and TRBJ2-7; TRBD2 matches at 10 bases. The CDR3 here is CAISWTSGSYEQYF. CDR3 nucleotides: TGTGCCATCAGTTGGACTAGCGGCTCCTACGAGCAGTACTTC.